The 15 T cell receptor beta chains in this list originate from one sample, sequenced in a study of response to subunit inactivated influenza vaccine. Each CDR3 protein gets one entry after TCRdb re-called the RT-PCR reads with MiXCR. The repertoire includes under 200,000 distinct CDR3 sequences, around 9.9% of them detected once, and around 11% sits in the top ten. Sequencing was performed on non-naive T cells sorted from PBMCs, taken 45 days after vaccination. The receptors here all came from a man between 50 and 59 years old who received an inactivated influenza vaccine.

There are a few counts of this clonotype. The rearrangement links TRBV10-1 to TRBJ2-2; maybe TRBD1 (6 bases). V lost 5 bases, J lost 2 bases, and 12 bases lay in between. CDR1 and CDR2 from the germline V gene are WNHNN and SYGVQD (reference sequence). The CDR3 totals 15 residues. Written as DNA, the CDR3 is TGCGCCAGCAGTATCGGACAGCCAAACACCGGGGAGCTGTTTTTT. Translating gives CASSIGQPNTGELFF.

This clonotype has only a few counts. CDR3 residues: CASSQELGATLSVAFF. The CDR3 DNA follows: TGCGCCAGCAGCCAAGAACTGGGGGCGACGCTTTCGGTAGCTTTCTTT. This chain links TRBV4-3 with TRBJ1-1; maybe TRBD1 (6 bases). The ends were cut back, 0 bases at V and 10 bases at J, with 21 bases in the middle. In germline, CDR1 is LGHNA, CDR2 YSLEER. The CDR3 totals 16 residues.

This clonotype was seen many times. The J gene is TRBJ1-4, the V gene TRBV10-3; D unresolved. Germline lookup yields CDR1 ENHRY and CDR2 SYGVKD. The germline V and J ends were trimmed by 3 bases and 3 bases, with 11 bases remaining between them. The CDR3 has 15 residues. DNA for the CDR3: TGTGCCATCAGTGATGGAGGGCTGTCTAATGAAAAACTGTTTTTT. It yields the protein CAISDGGLSNEKLFF.

The chain recombines TRBV6-2 or TRBV6-3 with TRBJ1-6; perhaps TRBD1 as D (6 bases). The germline V gene has CDR1 MNHEY and CDR2 SVGEGT. V was trimmed by 6 bases and J by 9 bases, leaving 21 bases between them. The CDR3 runs 16 residues. CDR3 DNA: TGTGCCAGCAGCCCTCGGAGCGGGGGCTTTCTTTCACCCCTCCACTTT. Protein product: CASSPRSGGFLSPLHF.

This clonotype was seen at least ten times. The V gene is TRBV12-3 or TRBV12-4, the J gene TRBJ2-1, with a tentative D call TRBD2 (5 bases). The V end was cut by 3 bases, the J end by 10 bases, with 13 bases between. This CDR3 has 13 amino acids. The CDR3 DNA reads TGTGCCAGCAGTTTGGGGAGCCGTAGCGAGCAGTTCTTC. Translated: CASSLGSRSEQFF.

In this sample, this clonotype turned up a few times. V gene TRBV28 combines with J gene TRBJ1-1; 9 bases line up with TRBD1. The CDR3 is 15 amino acids. V lost 5 bases, J lost 1 base, and 5 bases stayed unmatched. Germline V gene data show CDR1 as MDHEN and CDR2 as SYDVKM. This CDR3 is CASSNRGRRNTEAFF. DNA of the CDR3: TGTGCCAGCAGTAACAGGGGGCGTCGGAACACTGAAGCTTTCTTT.

This clonotype came up many times. This chain joins TRBV5-6 and TRBJ2-1; D possibly corresponds to TRBD1 (6 bases). CDR3 size: 15 residues. The V gene lost 4 bases and the J gene lost 0 bases, with 11 bases spanning the gap. In germline, CDR1 is SGHDT, CDR2 YYEEEE. The CDR3 nucleotides are TGTGCCAGCAGCCCGGGACATCTCTCCTACAATGAGCAGTTCTTC. Its translation is CASSPGHLSYNEQFF.

This clonotype was detected many times. The rearrangement joins TRBV11-2 to TRBJ1-1, with D maybe TRBD1 (5 bases). The CDR3 spans 13 residues. Germline loops: CDR1 SGHAT, CDR2 FQNNGV. The V end lost 3 bases, the J end lost 1 base, and 6 bases lay between the germline ends. CDR3 in amino acids: CASSFQGNTEAFF. The CDR3 nucleotides are TGTGCCAGCAGCTTTCAGGGGAACACTGAAGCTTTCTTT. Supplemented by reference TRBV11-2 and TRBJ1-1, the full variable domain reads EAGVAQSPRYKIIEKRQSVAFWCNPISGHATLYWYQQILGQGPKLLIQFQNNGVVDDSQLPKDRFSAERLKGVDSTLKIQPAKLEDSAVYLCASSFQGNTEAFFGQGTRLTVV.

The gene calls are TRBV12-3 or TRBV12-4 and TRBJ1-2, with D maybe TRBD1 (5 bases). The CDR3 totals 13 residues. The germline V and J ends were trimmed by 1 base and 13 bases, with 16 bases remaining between them. CDR3 region: CASSLVGDGVRTF. Here the CDR3 DNA reads TGTGCCAGCAGTTTAGTGGGGGACGGAGTTCGCACCTTC.

This clonotype was recorded at least ten times. This rearrangement joins TRBV28 to TRBJ2-7; possibly TRBD1 for D (6 bases). V lost 7 bases and J 0 bases, leaving 13 bases between the germline ends. Germline V gene sequence: CDR1 MDHEN, CDR2 SYDVKM. CDR3 length: 14 residues. CDR3 loop: CASTLQGSSYEQYF. In nucleotides, the CDR3 is TGTGCCAGCACCCTTCAGGGGTCCTCCTACGAGCAGTACTTC.

This clonotype occurred many times. This chain joins TRBV28 and TRBJ1-1; no definite D call. V was pared by 1 base and J by 0 bases, with 6 bases between. CDR1 is MDHEN and CDR2 is SYDVKM in the germline V gene. This CDR3 is built from 14 residues. The CDR3 spells CASSLSTVNTEAFF. Written as DNA, the CDR3 is TGTGCCAGCAGTTTATCAACAGTGAACACTGAAGCTTTCTTT.

The chain uses TRBV20-1 and TRBJ1-5; D is unclear. CDR3 length: 13 amino acids. Germline-derived CDR1 and CDR2 are DFQATT and SNEGSKA (reference sequence). Trimming cost V 1 base and J 1 base, with 5 bases left between them. CDR3 sequence reads: CSARGGSNQPQHF. In nucleotides, the CDR3 is TGCAGTGCTAGAGGAGGGAGCAATCAGCCCCAGCATTTT.

This clonotype was counted between two and nine times. The J gene is TRBJ1-4, the V gene TRBV20-1; D is perhaps TRBD1 (6 bases). The length of the CDR3 is 14 residues. Germline V gene data show CDR1 as DFQATT and CDR2 as SNEGSKA (reference sequence). V lost 5 bases, J lost 10 bases, and 20 bases lay in between. CDR3 nucleotides: TGCAGTGCTGGGGGCGGGGATGGGGTCGGAAAACTGTTTTTT. This sequence encodes CSAGGGDGVGKLFF.

This clonotype showed up just a few times. The chain recombines TRBV20-1 with TRBJ1-4, with 7 bases identical to TRBD1. Germline V gene data show CDR1 as DFQATT and CDR2 as SNEGSKA (reference sequence). The length of the CDR3 is 14 residues. V was clipped by 3 bases and J by 7 bases; unmatched bases: 8. CDR3 sequence: CSASSKGASEKLFF. The CDR3 DNA follows: TGCAGTGCTAGTTCAAAGGGGGCCAGTGAAAAACTGTTTTTT.

Points on this clonotype: This could be a read error, since a much larger clone is one nucleotide away. The rearrangement joins TRBV7-9 to TRBJ1-2; 7 bases match TRBD1. The CDR3 runs to 15 residues. Germline CDR1 and CDR2: SEHNR and FQNEAQ (reference sequence). The CDR3 DNA reads as TGTGCCAGCAGCGCGAGGACAGGAGCTAACTGTGGCTACACCTTC. Protein sequence: CASSARTGANCGYTF.